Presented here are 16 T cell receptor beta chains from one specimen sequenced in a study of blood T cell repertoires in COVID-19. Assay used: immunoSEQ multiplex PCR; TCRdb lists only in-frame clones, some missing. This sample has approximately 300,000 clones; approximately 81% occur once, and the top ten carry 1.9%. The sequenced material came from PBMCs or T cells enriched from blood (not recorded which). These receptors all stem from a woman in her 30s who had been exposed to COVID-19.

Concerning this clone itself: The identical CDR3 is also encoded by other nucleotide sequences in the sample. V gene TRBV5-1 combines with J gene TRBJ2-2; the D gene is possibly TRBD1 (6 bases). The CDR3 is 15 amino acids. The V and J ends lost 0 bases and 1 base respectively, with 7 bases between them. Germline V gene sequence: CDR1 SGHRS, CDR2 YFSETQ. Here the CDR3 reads CASSLVGGNTGELFF. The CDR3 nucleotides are TGCGCCAGCAGCTTGGTAGGGGGGAACACCGGGGAGCTGTTTTTT.

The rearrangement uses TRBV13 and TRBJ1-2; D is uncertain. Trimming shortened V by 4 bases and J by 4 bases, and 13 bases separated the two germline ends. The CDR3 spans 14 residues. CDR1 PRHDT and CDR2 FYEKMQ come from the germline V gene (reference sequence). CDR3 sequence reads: CASSSFDRFYGYTF. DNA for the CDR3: TGTGCCAGCAGCTCTTTTGATCGGTTCTATGGCTACACCTTC.

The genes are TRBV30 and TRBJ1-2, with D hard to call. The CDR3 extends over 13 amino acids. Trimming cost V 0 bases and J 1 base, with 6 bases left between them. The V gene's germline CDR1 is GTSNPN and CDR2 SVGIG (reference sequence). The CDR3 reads CAWSVGVNYGYTF. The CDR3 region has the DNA TGTGCCTGGAGTGTGGGCGTTAACTATGGCTACACCTTC.

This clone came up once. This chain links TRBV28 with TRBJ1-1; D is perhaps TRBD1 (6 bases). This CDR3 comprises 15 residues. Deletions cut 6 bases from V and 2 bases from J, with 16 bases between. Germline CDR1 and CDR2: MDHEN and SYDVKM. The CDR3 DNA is TGTGCCAGCAGCACAAATGGGGGCCAAAACACTGAAGCTTTCTTT. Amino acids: CASSTNGGQNTEAFF.

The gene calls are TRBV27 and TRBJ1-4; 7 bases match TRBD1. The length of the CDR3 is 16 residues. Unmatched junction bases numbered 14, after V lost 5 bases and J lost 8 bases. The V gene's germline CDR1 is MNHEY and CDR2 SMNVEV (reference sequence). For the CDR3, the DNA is TGTGCCAGCAGTCTACAATTCAGGGGGGTGATGGAAAAACTGTTTTTT. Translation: CASSLQFRGVMEKLFF.

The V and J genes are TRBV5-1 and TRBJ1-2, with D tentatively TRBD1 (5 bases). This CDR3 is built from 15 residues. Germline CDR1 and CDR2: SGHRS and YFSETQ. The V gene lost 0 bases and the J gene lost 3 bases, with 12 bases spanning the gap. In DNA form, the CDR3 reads TGCGCCAGCAGCTTGGAGGGGTATGGGGACTATGGCTACACCTTC. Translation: CASSLEGYGDYGYTF.

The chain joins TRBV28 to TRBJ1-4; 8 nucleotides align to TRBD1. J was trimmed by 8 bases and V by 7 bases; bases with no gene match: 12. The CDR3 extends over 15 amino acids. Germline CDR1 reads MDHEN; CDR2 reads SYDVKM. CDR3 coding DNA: TGTGCCAGCACCCCGAGGGGACAGGAGTGGGAAAAACTGTTTTTT. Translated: CASTPRGQEWEKLFF.

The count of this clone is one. In nucleotides, the CDR3 is TGTGCCAGCAGTAAACAGGGGTCCTATGGCTACACCTTC. Translation gives CASSKQGSYGYTF. J is TRBJ1-2 and V is TRBV12-3 or TRBV12-4; 7 nucleotides agree with TRBD1. With V trimmed by 5 bases and J by 4 bases, 4 bases remained unmatched. The CDR3 extends over 13 amino acids.

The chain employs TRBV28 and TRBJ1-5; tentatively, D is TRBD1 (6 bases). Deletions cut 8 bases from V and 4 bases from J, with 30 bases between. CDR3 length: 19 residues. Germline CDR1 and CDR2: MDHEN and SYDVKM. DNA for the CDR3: TGTGCCAGCTCAAATCCCGGGGAGACAGGCCGATTTAGTAATCAGCCCCAGCATTTT. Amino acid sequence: CASSNPGETGRFSNQPQHF.

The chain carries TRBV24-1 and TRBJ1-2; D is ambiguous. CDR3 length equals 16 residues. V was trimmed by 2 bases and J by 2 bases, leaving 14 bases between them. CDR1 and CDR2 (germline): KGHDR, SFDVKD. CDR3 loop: CATSDSWGGGNYGYTF. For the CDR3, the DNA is TGTGCCACCAGTGATTCGTGGGGAGGAGGCAACTATGGCTACACCTTC.

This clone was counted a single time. The CDR3: CASSARGALQETQYF. The CDR3 region has the DNA TGTGCCAGCAGCGCACGGGGGGCTCTCCAAGAGACCCAGTACTTC. The V and J genes are TRBV9 and TRBJ2-5; D perhaps matches TRBD2 (7 bases). With 3 bases removed from V and 1 base from J, the gap between germline ends came to 13 bases. This CDR3 has 15 amino acids. Germline values: CDR1 SGDLS, CDR2 YYNGEE.

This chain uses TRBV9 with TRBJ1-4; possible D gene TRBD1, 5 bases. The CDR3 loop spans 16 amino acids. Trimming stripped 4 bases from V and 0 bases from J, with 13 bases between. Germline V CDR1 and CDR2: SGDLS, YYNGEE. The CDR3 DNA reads TGTGCCAGCAGCCCCTCGGGGGTTGCAACTAATGAAAAACTGTTTTTT. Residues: CASSPSGVATNEKLFF.

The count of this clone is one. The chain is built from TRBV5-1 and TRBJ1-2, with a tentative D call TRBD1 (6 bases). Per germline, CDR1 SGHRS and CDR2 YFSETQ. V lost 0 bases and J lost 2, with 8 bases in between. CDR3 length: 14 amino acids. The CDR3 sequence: CASSLGGGNYGYTF. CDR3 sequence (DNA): TGCGCCAGCAGCTTGGGAGGGGGAAACTATGGCTACACCTTC.

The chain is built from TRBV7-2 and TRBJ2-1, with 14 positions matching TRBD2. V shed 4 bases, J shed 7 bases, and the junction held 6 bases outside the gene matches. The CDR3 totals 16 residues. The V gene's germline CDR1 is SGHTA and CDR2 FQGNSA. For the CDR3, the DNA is TGTGCCAGCAGCTACCGACTAGCGGGGGGGCAAAATGAGCAGTTCTTC. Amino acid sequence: CASSYRLAGGQNEQFF. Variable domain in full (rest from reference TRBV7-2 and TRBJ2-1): GAGVSQSPSNKVTEKGKDVELRCDPISGHTALYWYRQSLGQGLEFLIYFQGNSAPDKSGLPSDRFSAERTGGSVSTLTIQRTQQEDSAVYLCASSYRLAGGQNEQFFGPGTRLTVL.

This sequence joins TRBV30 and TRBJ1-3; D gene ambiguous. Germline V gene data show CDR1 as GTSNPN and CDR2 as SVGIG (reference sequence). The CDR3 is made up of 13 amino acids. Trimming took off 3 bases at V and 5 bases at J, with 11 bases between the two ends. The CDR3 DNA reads TGTGCCTGGAGGGATCTACAGCGAAACACCATATATTTT. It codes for CAWRDLQRNTIYF. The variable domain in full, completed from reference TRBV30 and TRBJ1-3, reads SQTIHQWPATLVQPVGSPLSLECTVEGTSNPNLYWYRQAAGRGLQLLFYSVGIGQISSEVPQNLSASRPQDRQFILSSKKLLLSDSGFYLCAWRDLQRNTIYFGEGSWLTVV.

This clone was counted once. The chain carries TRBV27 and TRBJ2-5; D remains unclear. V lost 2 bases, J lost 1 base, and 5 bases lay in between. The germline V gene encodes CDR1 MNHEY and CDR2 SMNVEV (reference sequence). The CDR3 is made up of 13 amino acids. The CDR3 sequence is CASSLGPQETQYF. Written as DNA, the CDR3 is TGTGCCAGCAGTTTAGGCCCCCAAGAGACCCAGTACTTC.